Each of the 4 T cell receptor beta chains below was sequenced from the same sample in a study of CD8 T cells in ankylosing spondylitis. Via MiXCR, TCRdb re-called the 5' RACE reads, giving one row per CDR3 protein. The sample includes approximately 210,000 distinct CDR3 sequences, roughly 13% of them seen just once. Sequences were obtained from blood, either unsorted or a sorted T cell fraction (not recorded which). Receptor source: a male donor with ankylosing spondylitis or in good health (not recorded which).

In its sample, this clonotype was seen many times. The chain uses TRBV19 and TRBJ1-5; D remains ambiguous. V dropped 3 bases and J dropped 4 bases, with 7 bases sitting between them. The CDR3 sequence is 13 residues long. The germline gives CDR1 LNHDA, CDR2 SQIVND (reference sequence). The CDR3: CASSIRGNQPQHF. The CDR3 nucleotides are TGTGCCAGTAGTATCCGGGGTAATCAGCCCCAGCATTTT. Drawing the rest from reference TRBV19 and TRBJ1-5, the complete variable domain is DGGITQSPKYLFRKEGQNVTLSCEQNLNHDAMYWYRQDPGQGLRLIYYSQIVNDFQKGDIAEGYSVSREKKESFPLTVTSAQKNPTAFYLCASSIRGNQPQHFGDGTRLSIL.

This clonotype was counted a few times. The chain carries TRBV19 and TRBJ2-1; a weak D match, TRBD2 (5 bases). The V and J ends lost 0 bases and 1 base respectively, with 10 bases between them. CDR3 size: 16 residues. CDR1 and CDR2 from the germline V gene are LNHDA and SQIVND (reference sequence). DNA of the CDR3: TGTGCCAGTAGTATAGATCATGGAGGATCCTACAATGAGCAGTTCTTC. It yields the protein CASSIDHGGSYNEQFF.

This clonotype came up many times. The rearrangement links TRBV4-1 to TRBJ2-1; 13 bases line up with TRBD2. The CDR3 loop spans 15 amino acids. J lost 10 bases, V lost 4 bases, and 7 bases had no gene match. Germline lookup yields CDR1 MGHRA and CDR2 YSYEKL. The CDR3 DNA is TGCGCCAGCAGCCTAACTAGCGGGAGGGCAGAAGAGCAGTTCTTC. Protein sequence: CASSLTSGRAEEQFF.

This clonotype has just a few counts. CDR3 DNA sequence: TGTGCCAGCCTAAATGGAAACACCATATATTTT. Translation gives CASLNGNTIYF. This sequence joins TRBV7-9 and TRBJ1-3; D gene unclear. This CDR3 spans 11 amino acids. Trimming cost V 8 bases and J 3 bases, with 5 bases left between them. Germline V CDR1 and CDR2: SEHNR, FQNEAQ (reference sequence).